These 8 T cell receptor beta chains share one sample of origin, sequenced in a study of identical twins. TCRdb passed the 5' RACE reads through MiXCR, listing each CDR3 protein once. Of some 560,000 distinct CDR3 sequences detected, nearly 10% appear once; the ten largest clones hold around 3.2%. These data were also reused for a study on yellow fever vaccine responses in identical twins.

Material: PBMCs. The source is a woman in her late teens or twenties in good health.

The CDR3 here is CASSVSGETQYF. The DNA of the CDR3 is TGTGCCAGCAGTGTCAGTGGGGAGACCCAGTACTTC. The chain carries TRBV2 and TRBJ2-5; D remains ambiguous. This CDR3 has 12 residues. Germline CDR1 and CDR2: SNHLY and FYNNEI. V was pared by 4 bases and J by 5 bases, with 8 bases between.

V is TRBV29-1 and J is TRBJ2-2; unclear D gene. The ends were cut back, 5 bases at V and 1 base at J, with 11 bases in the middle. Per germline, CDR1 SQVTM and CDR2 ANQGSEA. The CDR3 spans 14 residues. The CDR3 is CSVRTAGNTGELFF. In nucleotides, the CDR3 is TGCAGCGTTCGAACGGCAGGGAACACCGGGGAGCTGTTTTTT.

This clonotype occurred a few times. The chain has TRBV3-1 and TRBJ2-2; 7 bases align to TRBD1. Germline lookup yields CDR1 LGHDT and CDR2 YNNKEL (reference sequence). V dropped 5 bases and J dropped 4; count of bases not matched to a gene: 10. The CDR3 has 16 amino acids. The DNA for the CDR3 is TGTGCCAGCAGCTCGCTAAAGACAGGGACCACCGGGGAGCTGTTTTTT. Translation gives CASSSLKTGTTGELFF.

DNA for the CDR3: TGTGCCAGTAGTACAGGGGGACAAGGCTTCGCCGGCGAGCAGTACTTC. It is translated as CASSTGGQGFAGEQYF. The rearrangement links TRBV19 to TRBJ2-7, with 7 positions matching TRBD1. Germline lookup yields CDR1 LNHDA and CDR2 SQIVND (reference sequence). The ends lost 4 bases at V and 6 bases at J; junction bases unmatched: 15. The CDR3 has 16 amino acids.

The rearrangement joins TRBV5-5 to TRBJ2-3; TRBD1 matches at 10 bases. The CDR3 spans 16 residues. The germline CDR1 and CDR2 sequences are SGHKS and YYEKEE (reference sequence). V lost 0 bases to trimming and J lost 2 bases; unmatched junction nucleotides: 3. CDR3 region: CASSLVTGGSTDTQYF. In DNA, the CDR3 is TGTGCCAGCAGCTTGGTGACAGGGGGCTCCACAGATACGCAGTATTTT.

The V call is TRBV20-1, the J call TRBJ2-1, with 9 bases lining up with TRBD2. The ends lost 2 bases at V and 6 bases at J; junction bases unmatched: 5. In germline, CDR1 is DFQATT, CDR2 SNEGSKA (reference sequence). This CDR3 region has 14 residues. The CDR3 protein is CSARNSGRSNEQFF. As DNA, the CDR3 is TGCAGTGCTAGAAATAGCGGGAGATCCAATGAGCAGTTCTTC.

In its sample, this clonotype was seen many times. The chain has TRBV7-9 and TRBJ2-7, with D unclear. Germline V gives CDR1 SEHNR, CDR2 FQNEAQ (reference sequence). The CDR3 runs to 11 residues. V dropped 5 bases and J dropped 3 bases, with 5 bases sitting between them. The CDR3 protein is CASSPNYEQYF. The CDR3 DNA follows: TGTGCCAGCAGCCCGAACTACGAGCAGTACTTC.

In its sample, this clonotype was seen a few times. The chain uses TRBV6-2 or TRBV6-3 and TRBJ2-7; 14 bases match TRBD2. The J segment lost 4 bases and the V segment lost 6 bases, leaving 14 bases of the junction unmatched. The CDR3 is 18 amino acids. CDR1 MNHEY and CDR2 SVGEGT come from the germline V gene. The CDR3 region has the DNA TGTGCCAGCAGCTACCTTCAACCGGGACTAGCGGGAGTGTACGAGCAGTACTTC. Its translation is CASSYLQPGLAGVYEQYF.